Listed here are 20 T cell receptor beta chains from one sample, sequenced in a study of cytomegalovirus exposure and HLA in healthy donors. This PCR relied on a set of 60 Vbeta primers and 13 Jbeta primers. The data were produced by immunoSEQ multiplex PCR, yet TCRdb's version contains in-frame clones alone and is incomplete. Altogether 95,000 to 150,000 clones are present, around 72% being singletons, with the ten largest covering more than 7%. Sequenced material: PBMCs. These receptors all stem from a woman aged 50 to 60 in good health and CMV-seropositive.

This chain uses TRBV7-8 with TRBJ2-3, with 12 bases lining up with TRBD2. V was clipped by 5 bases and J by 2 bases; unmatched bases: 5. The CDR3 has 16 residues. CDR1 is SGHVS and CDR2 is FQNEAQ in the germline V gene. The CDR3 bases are TGTGCCAGCAGCATTCGGACTAGCGGGGTCACAGATACGCAGTATTTT. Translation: CASSIRTSGVTDTQYF.

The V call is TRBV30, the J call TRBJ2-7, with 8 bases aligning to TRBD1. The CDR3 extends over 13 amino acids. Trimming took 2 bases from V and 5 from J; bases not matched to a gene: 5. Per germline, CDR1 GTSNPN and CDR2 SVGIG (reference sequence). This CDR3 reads CAWSWPGGDEQYF. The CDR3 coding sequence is TGTGCCTGGAGTTGGCCAGGGGGCGACGAGCAGTACTTC.

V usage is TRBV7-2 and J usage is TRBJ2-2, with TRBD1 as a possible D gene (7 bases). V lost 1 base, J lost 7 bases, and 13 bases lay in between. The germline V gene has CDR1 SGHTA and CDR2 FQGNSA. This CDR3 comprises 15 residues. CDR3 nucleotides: TGTGCCAGCAGCTTAGTGCGACAGGGAGGCGGGGAGCTGTTTTTT. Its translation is CASSLVRQGGGELFF.

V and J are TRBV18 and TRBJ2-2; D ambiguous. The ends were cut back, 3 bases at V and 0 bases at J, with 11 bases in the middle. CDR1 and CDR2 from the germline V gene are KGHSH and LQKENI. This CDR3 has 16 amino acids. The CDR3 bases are TGTGCCAGCTCACCGTTACAGACAACGAACACCGGGGAGCTGTTTTTT. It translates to CASSPLQTTNTGELFF.

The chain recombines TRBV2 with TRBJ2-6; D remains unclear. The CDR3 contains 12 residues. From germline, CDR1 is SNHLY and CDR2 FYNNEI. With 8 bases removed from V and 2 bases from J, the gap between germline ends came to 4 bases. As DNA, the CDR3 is TGTGCCAGCGCGACTGGGGCCAACGTCCTGACTTTC. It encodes CASATGANVLTF. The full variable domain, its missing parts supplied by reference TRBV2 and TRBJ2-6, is EPEVTQTPSHQVTQMGQEVILRCVPISNHLYFYWYRQILGQKVEFLVSFYNNEISEKSEIFDDQFSVERPDGSNFTLKIRSTKLEDSAMYFCASATGANVLTFGAGSRLTVL.

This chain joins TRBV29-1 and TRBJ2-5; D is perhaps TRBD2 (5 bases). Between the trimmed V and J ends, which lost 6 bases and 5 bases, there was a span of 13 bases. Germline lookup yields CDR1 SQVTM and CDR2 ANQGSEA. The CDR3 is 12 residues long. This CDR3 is CSVHGISETQYF. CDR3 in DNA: TGCAGCGTCCACGGGATCTCGGAGACCCAGTACTTC.

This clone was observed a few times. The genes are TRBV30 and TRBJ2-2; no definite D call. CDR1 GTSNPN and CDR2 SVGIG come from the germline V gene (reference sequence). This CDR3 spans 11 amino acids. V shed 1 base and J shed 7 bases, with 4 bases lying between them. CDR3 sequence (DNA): TGTGCCTGGAGTGGAGGCGGGGAGCTGTTTTTT. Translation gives CAWSGGGELFF.

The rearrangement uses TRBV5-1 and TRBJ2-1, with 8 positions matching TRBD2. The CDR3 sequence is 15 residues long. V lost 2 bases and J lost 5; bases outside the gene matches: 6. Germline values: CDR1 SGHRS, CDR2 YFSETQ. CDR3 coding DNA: TGCGCCAGCAGCTTTTTTTGGCGGGGGGACAATGAGCAGTTCTTC. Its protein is CASSFFWRGDNEQFF.

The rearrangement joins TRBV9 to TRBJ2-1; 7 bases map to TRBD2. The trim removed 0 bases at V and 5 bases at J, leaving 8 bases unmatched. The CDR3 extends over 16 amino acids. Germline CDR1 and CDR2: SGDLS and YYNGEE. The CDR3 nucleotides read TGTGCCAGCAGCGTAGTTGGGGCTAGCGGAAACAATGAGCAGTTCTTC. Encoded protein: CASSVVGASGNNEQFF.

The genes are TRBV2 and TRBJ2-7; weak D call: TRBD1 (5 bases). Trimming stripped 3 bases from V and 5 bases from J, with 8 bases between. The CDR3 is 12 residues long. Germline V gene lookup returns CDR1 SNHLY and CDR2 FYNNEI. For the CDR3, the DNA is TGTGCCAGCAGTGACAGGGTCCACGAGCAGTACTTC. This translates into CASSDRVHEQYF.

Here the CDR3 DNA reads TGTGCCAGCGCGGGACAGGGTATCCACGAGCAGTACTTC. Protein: CASAGQGIHEQYF. This chain connects TRBV25-1 to TRBJ2-7, with 9 positions matching TRBD1. V dropped 8 bases and J dropped 5; count of bases not matched to a gene: 7. This CDR3 contains 13 residues. Germline CDR1 MGHDK, CDR2 SYGVNS.

CDR3 bases: TGTGCCATCAGCGGGGTTTCTAACTATGGCTACACCTTC. This encodes CAISGVSNYGYTF. This chain uses TRBV10-3 with TRBJ1-2; no definite D call. The CDR3 spans 13 residues. From germline, CDR1 is ENHRY and CDR2 SYGVKD. Trimming left V 6 bases short and J 0 bases short, with 8 bases between.

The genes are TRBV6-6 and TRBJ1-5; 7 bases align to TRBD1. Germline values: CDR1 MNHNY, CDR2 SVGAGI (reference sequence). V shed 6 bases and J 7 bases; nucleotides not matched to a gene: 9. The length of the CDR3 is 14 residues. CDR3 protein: CASSRQGREQPQHF. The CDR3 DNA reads TGTGCCAGCAGCCGACAGGGTAGGGAACAGCCCCAGCATTTT.

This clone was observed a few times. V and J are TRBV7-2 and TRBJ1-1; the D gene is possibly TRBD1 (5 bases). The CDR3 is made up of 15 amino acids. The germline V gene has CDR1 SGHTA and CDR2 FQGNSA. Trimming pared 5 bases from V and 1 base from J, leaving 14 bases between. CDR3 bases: TGTGCCAGCAGCCGGAAGATAGGGGAGAACACTGAAGCTTTCTTT. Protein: CASSRKIGENTEAFF. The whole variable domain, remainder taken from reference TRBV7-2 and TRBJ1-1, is GAGVSQSPSNKVTEKGKDVELRCDPISGHTALYWYRQSLGQGLEFLIYFQGNSAPDKSGLPSDRFSAERTGGSVSTLTIQRTQQEDSAVYLCASSRKIGENTEAFFGQGTRLTVV.

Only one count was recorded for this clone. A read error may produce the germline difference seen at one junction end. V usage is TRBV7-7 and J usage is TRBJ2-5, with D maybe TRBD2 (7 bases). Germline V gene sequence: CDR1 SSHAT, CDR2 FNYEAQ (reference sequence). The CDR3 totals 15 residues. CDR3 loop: CASSLGGGAQETQYF. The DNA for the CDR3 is TGTGCTAGCAGCTTAGGAGGGGGGGCCCAAGAGACCCAGTACTTC.

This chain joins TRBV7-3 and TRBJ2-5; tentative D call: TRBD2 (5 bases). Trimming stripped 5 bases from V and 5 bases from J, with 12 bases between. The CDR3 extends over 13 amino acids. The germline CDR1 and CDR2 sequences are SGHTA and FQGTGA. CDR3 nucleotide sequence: TGTGCCAGCAGCCCAGGACTGGGGGAGACCCAGTACTTC. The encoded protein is CASSPGLGETQYF. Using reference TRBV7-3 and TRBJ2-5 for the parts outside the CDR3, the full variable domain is GAGVSQTPSNKVTEKGKYVELRCDPISGHTALYWYRQSLGQGPEFLIYFQGTGAADDSGLPNDRFFAVRPEGSVSTLKIQRTERGDSAVYLCASSPGLGETQYFGPGTRLLVL.

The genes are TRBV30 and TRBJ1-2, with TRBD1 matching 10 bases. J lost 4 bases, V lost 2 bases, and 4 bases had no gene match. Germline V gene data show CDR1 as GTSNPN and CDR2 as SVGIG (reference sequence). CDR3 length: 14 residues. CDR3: CAWSLRDRGYGYTF. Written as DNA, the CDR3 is TGTGCCTGGAGTCTCCGGGACAGGGGCTATGGCTACACCTTC.

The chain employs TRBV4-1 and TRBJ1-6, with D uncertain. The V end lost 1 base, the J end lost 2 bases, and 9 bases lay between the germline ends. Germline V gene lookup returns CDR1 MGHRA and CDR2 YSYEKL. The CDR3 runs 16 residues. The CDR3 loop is CASSQGDWAYNSPLHF. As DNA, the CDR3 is TGCGCCAGCAGCCAAGGTGACTGGGCCTATAATTCACCCCTCCACTTT.

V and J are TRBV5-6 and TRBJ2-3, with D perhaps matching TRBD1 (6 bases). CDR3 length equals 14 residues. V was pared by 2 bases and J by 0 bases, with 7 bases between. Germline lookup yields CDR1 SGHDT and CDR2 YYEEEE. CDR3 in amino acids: CASSFQGSTDTQYF. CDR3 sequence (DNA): TGTGCCAGCAGCTTCCAGGGGAGCACAGATACGCAGTATTTT.

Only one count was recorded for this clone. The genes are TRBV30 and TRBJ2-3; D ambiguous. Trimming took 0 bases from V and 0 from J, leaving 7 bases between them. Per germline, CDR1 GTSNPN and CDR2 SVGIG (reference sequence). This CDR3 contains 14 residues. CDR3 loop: CAWSVRFSTDTQYF. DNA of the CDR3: TGTGCCTGGAGTGTGAGATTTAGCACAGATACGCAGTATTTT.